These 8 T cell receptor beta chains were sequenced from one sample in a study of T and B cells in COVID-19 patients. Multiplex PCR with BIOMED2 TRB-A/B primer pools amplified TRB rearrangements. Via MiXCR, TCRdb re-called the multiplex PCR reads, giving one row per CDR3 protein. The data show 13,000 or so distinct CDR3 sequences, 28% seen once. From blood, about 240-500 ng of genomic DNA served as TRB template. Specimen: blood. All receptors derive from a human donor who had recovered from COVID-19.

Sample share makes this clonotype medium-sized (0.01 to 0.1%). V and J are TRBV27 and TRBJ2-1; TRBD2 matches at 11 bases. CDR1 and CDR2 from the germline V gene are MNHEY and SMNVEV (reference sequence). J was trimmed by 4 bases and V by 8 bases; bases with no gene match: 1. The CDR3 is 13 amino acids. Written as DNA, the CDR3 is TGTGCCAGCCGACTAGCGGGGTACAATGAGCAGTTCTTC. Residues: CASRLAGYNEQFF.

This clonotype is judged medium-sized. The V and J genes are TRBV30 and TRBJ2-7; tentatively, D is TRBD1 or TRBD2 (5 bases each). Trimming left V 5 bases short and J 2 bases short, with 16 bases between. CDR1 is GTSNPN and CDR2 is SVGIG in the germline V gene (reference sequence). This CDR3 spans 14 amino acids. This CDR3 reads CAWGERGFAYEQYF. The CDR3 region has the DNA TGTGCCTGGGGGGAGAGGGGTTTTGCCTACGAGCAGTACTTC.

This clonotype was seen many times. Mismatch with germline at one junction end may stem from a read error. The genes are TRBV12-3 or TRBV12-4 and TRBJ2-3; 11 bases are a match to TRBD2. This CDR3 spans 14 amino acids. CDR3 sequence (DNA): TGTGCCAGCAGTCTAGCGGGGGGTTTCGATACGCAGTATTTT. Translating gives CASSLAGGFDTQYF.

The chain uses TRBV7-9 and TRBJ2-3, with a tentative D call TRBD2 (6 bases). Looked up from germline, CDR1 is SEHNR and CDR2 is FQNEAQ (reference sequence). The CDR3 is 16 residues long. V shed 4 bases and J shed 2 bases, with 16 bases lying between them. The CDR3 DNA is TGTGCCAGCAGCTCCCTTATGGCGGGGAACACAGATACGCAGTATTTT. This codes for CASSSLMAGNTDTQYF.

This clonotype is labeled medium-sized (0.01 to 0.1%). This rearrangement joins TRBV29-1 to TRBJ2-3; D might be TRBD1 or TRBD2, each matching 6 bases. Looked up from germline, CDR1 is SQVTM and CDR2 is ANQGSEA. CDR3 size: 13 residues. V dropped 8 bases and J dropped 4 bases, with 16 bases sitting between them. The CDR3 bases are TGCAGCTCCCCGGGGGCTTTGGCAGATACGCAGTATTTT. Its protein is CSSPGALADTQYF.

The rearrangement joins TRBV12-3 or TRBV12-4 to TRBJ2-5, with 12 bases matching TRBD1. J was trimmed by 5 bases and V by 5 bases; bases with no gene match: 6. The CDR3 sequence is 15 residues long. CDR3 DNA sequence: TGTGCCAGCAGTCCCCGGGACAGGGGGCCGGAGACCCAGTACTTC. Translating gives CASSPRDRGPETQYF.

This chain links TRBV15 with TRBJ1-1, with TRBD1 matching 7 bases. Trimming took 1 base from V and 5 from J; bases not matched to a gene: 10. Germline loops: CDR1 LNHNV, CDR2 YYDKDF (reference sequence). The CDR3 has 16 amino acids. DNA of the CDR3: TGTGCCACCAGCAGAGGCCCCGGGACAGTGGTGACTGAAGCTTTCTTT. Translation gives CATSRGPGTVVTEAFF. The full variable domain, its missing parts supplied by reference TRBV15 and TRBJ1-1, is DAMVIQNPRYQVTQFGKPVTLSCSQTLNHNVMYWYQQKSSQAPKLLFHYYDKDFNNEADTPDNFQSRRPNTSFCFLDIRSPGLGDTAMYLCATSRGPGTVVTEAFFGQGTRLTVV.

In this sample, this clonotype turned up once. The chain links TRBV2 to TRBJ2-7, with TRBD1 matching over 7 bases. The length of the CDR3 is 14 residues. Germline V gene sequence: CDR1 SNHLY, CDR2 FYNNEI. V dropped 6 bases and J dropped 6; count of bases not matched to a gene: 11. The CDR3 protein is CASREDRWKSEQYF. The CDR3 DNA reads as TGTGCCAGCAGGGAGGACAGGTGGAAGTCCGAGCAGTACTTC.